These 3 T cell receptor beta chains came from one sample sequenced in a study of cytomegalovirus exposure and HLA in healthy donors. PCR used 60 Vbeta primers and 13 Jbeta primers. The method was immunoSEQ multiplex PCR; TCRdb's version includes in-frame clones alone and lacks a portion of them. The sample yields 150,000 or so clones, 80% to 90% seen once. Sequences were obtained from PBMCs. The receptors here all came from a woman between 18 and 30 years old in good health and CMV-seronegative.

The CDR3 protein is CAWSAGLNQEYF. CDR3 nucleotide sequence: TGTGCCTGGAGTGCTGGACTCAATCAGGAGTATTTT. V and J are TRBV30 and TRBJ2-3; a weak D match, TRBD2 (5 bases). The CDR3 totals 12 residues. CDR1 and CDR2 from the germline V gene are GTSNPN and SVGIG (reference sequence). V shed 1 base and J shed 13 bases, with 15 bases lying between them.

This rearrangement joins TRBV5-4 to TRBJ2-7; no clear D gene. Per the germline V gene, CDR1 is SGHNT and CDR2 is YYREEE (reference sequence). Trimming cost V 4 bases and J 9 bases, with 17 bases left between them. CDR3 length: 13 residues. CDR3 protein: CASSPDMALGQYF. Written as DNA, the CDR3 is TGTGCCAGCAGCCCCGACATGGCCCTTGGGCAGTACTTC.

The DNA of the CDR3 is TGCGCCAGCAGCTTGACAGGGACGAACACTGAAGCTTTCTTT. It yields the protein CASSLTGTNTEAFF. The chain links TRBV5-1 to TRBJ1-1; the D gene is possibly TRBD1 (6 bases). Trimming removed 1 base at V and 1 base at J, with 8 bases between. The CDR3 loop spans 14 amino acids. Per the germline V gene, CDR1 is SGHRS and CDR2 is YFSETQ.